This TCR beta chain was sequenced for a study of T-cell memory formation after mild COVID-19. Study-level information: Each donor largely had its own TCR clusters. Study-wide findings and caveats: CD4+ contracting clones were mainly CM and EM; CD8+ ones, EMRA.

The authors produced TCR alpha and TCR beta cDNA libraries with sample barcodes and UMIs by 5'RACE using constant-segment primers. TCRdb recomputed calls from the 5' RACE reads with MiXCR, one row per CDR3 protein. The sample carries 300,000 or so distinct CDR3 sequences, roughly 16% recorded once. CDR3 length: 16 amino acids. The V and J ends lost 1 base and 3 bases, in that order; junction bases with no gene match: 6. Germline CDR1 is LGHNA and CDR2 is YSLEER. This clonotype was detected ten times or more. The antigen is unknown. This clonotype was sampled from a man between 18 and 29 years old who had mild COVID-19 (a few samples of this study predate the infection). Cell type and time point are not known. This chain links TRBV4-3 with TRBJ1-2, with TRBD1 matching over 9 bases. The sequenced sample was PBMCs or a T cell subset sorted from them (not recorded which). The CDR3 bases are TGCGCCAGCAGCCAAGTCCTGGACAGGGGCGACTATGGCTACACCTTC. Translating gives CASSQVLDRGDYGYTF.